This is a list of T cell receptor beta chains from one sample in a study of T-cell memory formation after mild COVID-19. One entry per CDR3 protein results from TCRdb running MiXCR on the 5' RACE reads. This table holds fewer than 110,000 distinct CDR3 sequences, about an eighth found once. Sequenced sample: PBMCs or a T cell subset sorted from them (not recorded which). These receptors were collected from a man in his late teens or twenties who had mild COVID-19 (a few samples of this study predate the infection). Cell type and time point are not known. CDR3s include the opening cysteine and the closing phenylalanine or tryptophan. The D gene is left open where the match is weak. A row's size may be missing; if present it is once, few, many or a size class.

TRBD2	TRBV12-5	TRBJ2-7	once	TGTGCTAGTGGCCTCCCGCTAGCGGGGGGCTCCTACGAGCAGTACTTC	CASGLPLAGGSYEQYF
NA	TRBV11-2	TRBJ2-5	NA	TGTGCCAGCAGCTCAACAGGGATCCAAGAGACCCAGTACTTC	CASSSTGIQETQYF
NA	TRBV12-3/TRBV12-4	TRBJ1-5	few	TGTGCCAGCAGTTTCAGGGATAGCAATCAGCCCCAGCATTTT	CASSFRDSNQPQHF
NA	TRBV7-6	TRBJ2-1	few	TGTGCCAGCAGCATTAGCGAAGACTACAATGAGCAGTTCTTC	CASSISEDYNEQFF
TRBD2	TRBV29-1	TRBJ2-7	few	TGCAGCGTTGAGGGGATCGGGGGGACCTCCTACGAGCAGTACTTC	CSVEGIGGTSYEQYF
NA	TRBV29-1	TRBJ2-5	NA	TGCAGCGTTGATTTCGTCTCACAAGAGACCCAGTACTTC	CSVDFVSQETQYF
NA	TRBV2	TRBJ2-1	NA	TGTGCCACCACTACTAAGCACAATGAGCAGTTCTTC	CATTTKHNEQFF
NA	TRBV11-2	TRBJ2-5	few	TGTGCCAGCAGCCTCGTGAGGGGAACGCAAGAGACCCAGTACTTC	CASSLVRGTQETQYF
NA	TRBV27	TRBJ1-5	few	TGTGCCAGCAGTTTAAAGACTTTGGAGCCCCAGCATTTT	CASSLKTLEPQHF
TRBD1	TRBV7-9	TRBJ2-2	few	TGTGCCAGCAGCTCCGGGACAGGGGGCACCGGGGAGCTGTTTTTT	CASSSGTGGTGELFF
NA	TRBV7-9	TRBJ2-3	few	TGTGCCAGCAGCTACCGTCTTCCACGCGATACGCAGTATTTT	CASSYRLPRDTQYF
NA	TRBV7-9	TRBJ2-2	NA	TGTGCCAGCAGAGGCCAGGGCGGGCCCGGGGAGCTGTTTTTT	CASRGQGGPGELFF
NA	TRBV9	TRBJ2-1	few	TGTGCCAGCAGCGCCCAGAACAGACGGTACAATGAGCAGTTCTTC	CASSAQNRRYNEQFF
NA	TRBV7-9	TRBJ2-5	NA	TGTGCCAGCAGCTTACCCCTTGAGGAGACCCAGTACTTC	CASSLPLEETQYF
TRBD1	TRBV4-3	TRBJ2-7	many	TGCGCCAGCAGCCCGAGGGACAGGGGGACTTACGAGCAGTACTTC	CASSPRDRGTYEQYF
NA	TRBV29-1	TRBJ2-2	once	TGCAGCGTTGTAGGGTTTACCGGGGAGCTGTTTTTT	CSVVGFTGELFF
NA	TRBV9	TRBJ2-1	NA	TGTGCCAGCAGCGGCAGTGAGAAGGACAATGAGCAGTTCTTC	CASSGSEKDNEQFF